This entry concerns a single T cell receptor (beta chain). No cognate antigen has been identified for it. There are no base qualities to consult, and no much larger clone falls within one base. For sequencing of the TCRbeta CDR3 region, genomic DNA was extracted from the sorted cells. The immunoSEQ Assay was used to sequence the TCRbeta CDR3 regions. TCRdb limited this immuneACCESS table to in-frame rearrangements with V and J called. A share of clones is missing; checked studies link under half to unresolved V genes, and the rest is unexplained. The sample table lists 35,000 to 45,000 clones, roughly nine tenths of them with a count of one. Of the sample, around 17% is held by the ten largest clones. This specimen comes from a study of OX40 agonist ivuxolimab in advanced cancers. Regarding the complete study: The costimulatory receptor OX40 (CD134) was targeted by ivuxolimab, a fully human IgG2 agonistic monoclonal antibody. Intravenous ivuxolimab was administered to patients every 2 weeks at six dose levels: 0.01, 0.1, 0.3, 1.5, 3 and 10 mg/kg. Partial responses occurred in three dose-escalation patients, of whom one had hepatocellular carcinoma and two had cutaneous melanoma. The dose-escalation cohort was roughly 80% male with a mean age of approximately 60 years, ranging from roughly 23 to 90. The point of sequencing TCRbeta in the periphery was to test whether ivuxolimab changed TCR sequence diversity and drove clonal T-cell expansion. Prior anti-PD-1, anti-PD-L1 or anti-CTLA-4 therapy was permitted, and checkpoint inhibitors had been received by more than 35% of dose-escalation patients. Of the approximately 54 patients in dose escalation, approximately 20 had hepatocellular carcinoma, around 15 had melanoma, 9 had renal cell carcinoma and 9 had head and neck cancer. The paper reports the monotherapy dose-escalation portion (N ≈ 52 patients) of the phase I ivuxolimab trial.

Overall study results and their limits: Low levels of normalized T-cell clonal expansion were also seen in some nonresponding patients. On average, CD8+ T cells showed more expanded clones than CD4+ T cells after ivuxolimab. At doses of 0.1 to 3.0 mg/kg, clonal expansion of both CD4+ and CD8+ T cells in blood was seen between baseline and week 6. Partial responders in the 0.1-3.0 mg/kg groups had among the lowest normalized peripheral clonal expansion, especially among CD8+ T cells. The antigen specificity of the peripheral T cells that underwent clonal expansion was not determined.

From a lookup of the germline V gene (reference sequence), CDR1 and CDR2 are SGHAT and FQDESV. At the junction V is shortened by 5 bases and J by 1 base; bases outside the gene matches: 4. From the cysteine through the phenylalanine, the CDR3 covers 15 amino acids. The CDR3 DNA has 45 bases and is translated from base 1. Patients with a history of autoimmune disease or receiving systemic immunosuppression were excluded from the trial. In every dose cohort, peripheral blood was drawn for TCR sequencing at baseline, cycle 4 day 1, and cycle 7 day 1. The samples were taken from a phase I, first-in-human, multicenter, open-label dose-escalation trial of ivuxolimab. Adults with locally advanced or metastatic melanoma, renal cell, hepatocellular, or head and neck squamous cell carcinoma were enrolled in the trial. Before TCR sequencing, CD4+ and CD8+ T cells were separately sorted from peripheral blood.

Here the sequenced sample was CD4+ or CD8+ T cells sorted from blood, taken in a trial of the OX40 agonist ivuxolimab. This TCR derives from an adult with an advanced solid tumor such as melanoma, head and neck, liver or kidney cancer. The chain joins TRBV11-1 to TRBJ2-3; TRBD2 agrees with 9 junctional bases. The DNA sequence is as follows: TGTGCCAGCAGCGGCGGGAGGGACGGCACAGATACGCAGTATTTT. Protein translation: CASSGGRDGTDTQYF.